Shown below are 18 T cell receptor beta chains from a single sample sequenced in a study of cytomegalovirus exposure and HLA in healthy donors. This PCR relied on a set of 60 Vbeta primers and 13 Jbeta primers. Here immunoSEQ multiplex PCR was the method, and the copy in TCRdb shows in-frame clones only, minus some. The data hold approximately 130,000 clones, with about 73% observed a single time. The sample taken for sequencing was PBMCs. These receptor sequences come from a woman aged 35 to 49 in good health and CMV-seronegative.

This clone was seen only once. CDR3 protein: CASSVGVAGGEQFF. The CDR3 DNA is TGTGCCAGCAGCGTAGGGGTGGCGGGAGGGGAGCAGTTCTTC. V and J are TRBV9 and TRBJ2-1; 9 positions match TRBD2. J lost 10 bases, V lost 0 bases, and 5 bases had no gene match. CDR3 length equals 14 residues. The germline V gene has CDR1 SGDLS and CDR2 YYNGEE.

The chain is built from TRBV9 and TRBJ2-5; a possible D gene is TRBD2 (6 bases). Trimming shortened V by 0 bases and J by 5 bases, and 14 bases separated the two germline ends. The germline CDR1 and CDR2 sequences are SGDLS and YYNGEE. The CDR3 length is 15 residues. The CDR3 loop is CASSVDGQGGETQYF. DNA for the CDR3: TGTGCCAGCAGCGTAGACGGGCAGGGAGGCGAGACCCAGTACTTC.

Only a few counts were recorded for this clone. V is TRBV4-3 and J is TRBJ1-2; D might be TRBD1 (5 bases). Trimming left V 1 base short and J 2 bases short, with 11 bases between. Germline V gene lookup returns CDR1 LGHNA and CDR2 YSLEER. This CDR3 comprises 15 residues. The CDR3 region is CASSQGGGGNYGYTF. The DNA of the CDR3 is TGCGCCAGCAGCCAAGGGGGCGGAGGGAACTATGGCTACACCTTC.

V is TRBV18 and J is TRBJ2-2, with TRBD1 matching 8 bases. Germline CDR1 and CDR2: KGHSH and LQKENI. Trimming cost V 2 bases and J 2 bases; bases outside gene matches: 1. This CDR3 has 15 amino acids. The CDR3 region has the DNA TGTGCCAGCTCACCAGCAGGGGGCAACACCGGGGAGCTGTTTTTT. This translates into CASSPAGGNTGELFF.

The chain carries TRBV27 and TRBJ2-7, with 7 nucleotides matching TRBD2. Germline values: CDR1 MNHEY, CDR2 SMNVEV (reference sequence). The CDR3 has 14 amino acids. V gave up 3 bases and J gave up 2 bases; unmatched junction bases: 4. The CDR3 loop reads CASSLGGSTYEQYF. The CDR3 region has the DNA TGTGCCAGCAGTTTGGGAGGGTCCACCTACGAGCAGTACTTC.

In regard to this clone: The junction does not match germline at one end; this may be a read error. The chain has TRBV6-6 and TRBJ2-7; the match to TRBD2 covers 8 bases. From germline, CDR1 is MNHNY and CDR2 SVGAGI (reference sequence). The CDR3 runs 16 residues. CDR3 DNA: TGTGCCAGCAGGACCACGAGTAGCGGGGTTTCCTACGAGCAGTGCTTC. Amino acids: CASRTTSSGVSYEQCF.

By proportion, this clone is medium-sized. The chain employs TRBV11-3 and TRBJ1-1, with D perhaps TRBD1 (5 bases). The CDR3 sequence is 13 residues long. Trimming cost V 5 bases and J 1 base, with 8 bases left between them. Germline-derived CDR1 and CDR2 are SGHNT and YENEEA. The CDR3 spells CASSRGENTEAFF. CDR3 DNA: TGTGCCAGCAGCCGGGGGGAGAACACTGAAGCTTTCTTT. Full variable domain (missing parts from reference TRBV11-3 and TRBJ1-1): EAGVVQSPRYKIIEKKQPVAFWCNPISGHNTLYWYLQNLGQGPELLIRYENEEAVDDSQLPKDRFSAERLKGVDSTLKIQPAELGDSAVYLCASSRGENTEAFFGQGTRLTVV.

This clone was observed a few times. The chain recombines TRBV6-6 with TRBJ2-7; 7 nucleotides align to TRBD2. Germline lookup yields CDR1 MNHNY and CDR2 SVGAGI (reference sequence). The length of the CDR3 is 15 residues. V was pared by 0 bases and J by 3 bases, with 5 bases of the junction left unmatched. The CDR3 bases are TGTGCCAGCAGTTACTCGGCGGGAGCGGGCTACGAGCAGTACTTC. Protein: CASSYSAGAGYEQYF.

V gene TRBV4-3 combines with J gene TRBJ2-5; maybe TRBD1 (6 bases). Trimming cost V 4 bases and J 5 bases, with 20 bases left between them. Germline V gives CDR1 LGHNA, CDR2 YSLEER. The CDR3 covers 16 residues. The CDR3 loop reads CASSRGTLGAGETQYF. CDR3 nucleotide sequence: TGCGCCAGCAGCCGGGGTACCCTGGGGGCTGGGGAGACCCAGTACTTC.

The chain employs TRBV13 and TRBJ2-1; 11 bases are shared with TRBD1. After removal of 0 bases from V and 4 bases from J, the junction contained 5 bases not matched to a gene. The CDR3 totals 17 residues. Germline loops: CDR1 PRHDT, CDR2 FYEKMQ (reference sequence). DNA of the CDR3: TGTGCCAGCAGCTTAGGCCTTGGGACAGGGGGATACAATGAGCAGTTCTTC. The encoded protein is CASSLGLGTGGYNEQFF. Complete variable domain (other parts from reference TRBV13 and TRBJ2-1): AAGVIQSPRHLIKEKRETATLKCYPIPRHDTVYWYQQGPGQDPQFLISFYEKMQSDKGSIPDRFSAQQFSDYHSELNMSSLELGDSALYFCASSLGLGTGGYNEQFFGPGTRLTVL.

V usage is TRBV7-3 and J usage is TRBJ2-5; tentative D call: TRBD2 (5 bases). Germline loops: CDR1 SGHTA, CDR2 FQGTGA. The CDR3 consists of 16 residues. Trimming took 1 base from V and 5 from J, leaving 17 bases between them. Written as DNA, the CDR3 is TGTGCCAGCAGCTTAAACCCCAGCGGCCCTCCGGAGACCCAGTACTTC. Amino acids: CASSLNPSGPPETQYF.

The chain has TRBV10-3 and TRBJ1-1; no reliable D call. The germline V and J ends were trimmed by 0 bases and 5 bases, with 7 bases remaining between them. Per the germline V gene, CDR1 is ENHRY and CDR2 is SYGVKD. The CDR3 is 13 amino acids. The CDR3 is CAISESVQTEAFF. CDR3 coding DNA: TGTGCCATCAGTGAGTCGGTTCAGACTGAAGCTTTCTTT.

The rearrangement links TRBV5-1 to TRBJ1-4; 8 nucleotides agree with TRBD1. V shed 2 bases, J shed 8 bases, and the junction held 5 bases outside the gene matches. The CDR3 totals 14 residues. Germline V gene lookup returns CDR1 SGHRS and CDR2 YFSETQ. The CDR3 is CASSFKGQDEKLFF. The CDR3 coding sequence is TGCGCCAGCAGCTTCAAGGGACAGGACGAAAAACTGTTTTTT.

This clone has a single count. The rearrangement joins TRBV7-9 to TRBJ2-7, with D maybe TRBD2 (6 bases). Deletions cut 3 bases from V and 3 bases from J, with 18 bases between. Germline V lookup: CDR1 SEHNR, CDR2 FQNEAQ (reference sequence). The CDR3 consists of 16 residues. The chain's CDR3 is CASSFGRASAYYEQYF. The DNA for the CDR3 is TGTGCCAGCAGCTTTGGTCGGGCTAGCGCGTACTACGAGCAGTACTTC.

CDR3 nucleotide sequence: TGCAGCGTTGCTATGGGAGAGGACACAGATACGCAGTATTTT. This gives the protein CSVAMGEDTDTQYF. The chain couples TRBV29-1 to TRBJ2-3, with a weak D call TRBD2 (5 bases). CDR1 and CDR2 (germline): SQVTM, ANQGSEA. The CDR3 contains 14 residues. V lost 4 bases to trimming and J lost 2 bases, with 13 bases between them.

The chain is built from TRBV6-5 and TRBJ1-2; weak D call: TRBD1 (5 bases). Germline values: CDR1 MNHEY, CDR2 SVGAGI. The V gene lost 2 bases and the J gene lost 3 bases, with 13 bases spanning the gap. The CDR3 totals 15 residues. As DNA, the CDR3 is TGTGCCAGCAGTTACGGGGGGGTCAGAGACTATGGCTACACCTTC. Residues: CASSYGGVRDYGYTF.

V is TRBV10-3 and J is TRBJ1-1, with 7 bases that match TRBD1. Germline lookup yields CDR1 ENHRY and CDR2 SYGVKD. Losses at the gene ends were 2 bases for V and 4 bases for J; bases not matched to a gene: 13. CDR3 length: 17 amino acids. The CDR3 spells CAISETEIGGAATEAFF. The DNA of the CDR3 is TGTGCCATCAGTGAGACGGAAATAGGGGGCGCGGCCACTGAAGCTTTCTTT.

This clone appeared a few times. Here the CDR3 DNA reads TGTGCCAGTAGTATAGAGGACAGGGGGCGTCAGCCCCAGCATTTT. Its translation: CASSIEDRGRQPQHF. The chain combines TRBV19 with TRBJ1-5; TRBD1 matches 11 bases. V was clipped by 0 bases and J by 6 bases; unmatched bases: 1. The CDR3 length is 15 residues. The germline gives CDR1 LNHDA, CDR2 SQIVND (reference sequence).